This TCR beta chain was identified in a study of early T cells in non-severe SARS-CoV-2 infection (dated by TCRdb to the early 2020s). For context, the study as a whole: Because TCR sequencing was done on bulk RNA from unsorted whole blood, the alpha and beta chains could not be paired. What the research found in general, with its limitations: VDJdb matching was skewed toward anti-spike CD8 responses and likely underestimated virus-specific expansions, missing private and CD4 specificities.

About this clonotype: The antigen this receptor binds is unknown. Base-call qualities are not available, and no considerably larger clone is one nucleotide away.

Cut back by 1 base and 6 bases, the V and J ends lie 8 bases apart. For CDR1 and CDR2, the germline V gene lists SGHVS and FQNEAQ. Spanning cysteine to phenylalanine, the CDR3 consists of 13 amino acids. Left in the record is the CDR3 DNA by itself, 39 bases read in frame from the first base. A case-control design nested within a healthcare worker cohort in London, UK, was used, with weekly nasopharyngeal swab PCR tests and blood sampling performed. Between 23 and 31 March 2020, the week of the UK lockdown, healthcare workers were enrolled and then followed up weekly for as long as 16 weeks. Library creation used 5' RACE. Sequencing relied on a NextSeq 500. In the TCR library protocol, unique molecular identifiers were attached to individual cDNA molecules to correct for PCR bias and sequencing error. Sequencing covered both TCR alpha and beta chains, and within each sample the abundances of alpha and beta sequences were tightly co-correlated. The study's processing was this. Decombinator V4 was used to annotate the V gene, J gene and CDR3 of the TCR sequences. TCRs were defined as expanded if a significant change between any two time points was detected under a Poisson model with p below 0.0001. Abundances of TCRs were expressed as counts per million after normalisation to the total number of TCRs sequenced in each sample. TRAV1-2 paired with TRAJ12, TRAJ20 or TRAJ33 defined MAIT TCRs, while TRAV10 paired with TRAJ18 defined iNKT TCRs. VDJdb, accessed 1 November 2021, was searched for CMV, EBV and SARS-CoV-2 annotated TCRs, with TCRs annotated for multiple antigens excluded. TCRdb passed the public sequencing reads through fastp at Q25 and MiXCR, retaining productive beta sequences. Duplicate CDR3 protein sequences are folded into a single record with the most common DNA and genes. The V and J calls and clone size come from TCRdb's table, not from the authors' own analysis. The sample table contains about 76,000 distinct CDR3 sequences; only one count was recorded for around 12% of them. Around 3.6% of the sample is held by the ten biggest clonotypes.

Sequences were obtained from whole blood. This sequence was found in an adult who was a healthcare worker with PCR-confirmed SARS-CoV-2 infection or an uninfected control (not recorded which). The V gene is TRBV7-8 and the J gene is TRBJ2-3; the D gene cannot be named for sure. The CDR3 amino acid sequence is: CASSLGETDTQYF. The DNA sequence is as follows: TGTGCCAGCAGCTTAGGAGAGACGGATACGCAGTATTTT. The full variable domain, with segments outside the CDR3 supplied by the reference TRBV7-8 and TRBJ2-3 proteins, appears as GAGVSQSPRYKVAKRGQDVALRCDPISGHVSLFWYQQALGQGPEFLTYFQNEAQLDKSGLPSDRFFAERPEGSVSTLKIQRTQQEDSAVYLCASSLGETDTQYFGPGTRLTVL.